This T cell receptor beta chain was captured in a study of T cells after yellow fever vaccination. MiXCR was run by TCRdb on the 5' RACE reads, yielding one entry per CDR3 protein. The sample holds about 240,000 distinct CDR3 sequences, less than 9% seen once. This clonotype was seen only a few times. Germline V CDR1 and CDR2: MNHEY, SMNVEV (reference sequence). CDR3 size: 13 residues. Trimming left V 3 bases short and J 4 bases short, with 9 bases between. Sample: CD4+ T cells sorted from PBMCs, taken 15 days after the yellow fever booster vaccination. This receptor was obtained from a man aged 30-40 years who received the YFV17D yellow fever vaccine. The V and J genes are TRBV27 and TRBJ2-5; D remains ambiguous. As DNA, the CDR3 is TGTGCCAGCAGTTTGCGTAGTGTAGAGACCCAGTACTTC. As protein: CASSLRSVETQYF.